The clone carrying this T cell receptor beta chain has a handful of counts. Its specificity is unknown. Measured with immunoSEQ multiplex PCR; TCRdb has only the in-frame clones, and not every one. The table shows under 75,000 clones, with about 90% occurring only once. The data belong to a study of T cells in localized non-small cell lung cancer. Study-level results: With higher T cell density in blood came longer overall survival. Appearing in adjacent lung were a median about 59 of the top 100 tumor clones. Peak T cell clonality was found in uninvolved adjacent lung, exceeding tumor. Heterogeneity remains possible, as sequencing covered one tumor region only.

J lost 8 bases, V lost 1 base, and 10 bases had no gene match. The germline CDR1 and CDR2 sequences are LGHNA and YNFKEQ. This CDR3 has 15 residues. The TCR was taken from a male donor aged 60 or over with stage III squamous cell lung carcinoma. The rearrangement joins TRBV4-2 to TRBJ1-2; TRBD1 aligns across 7 bases. Sequenced here: peripheral blood, sampled before any cancer treatment. The CDR3 spells CASSQVSTGLEGYTF. CDR3 DNA: TGTGCCAGCAGCCAAGTCTCGACAGGGTTGGAGGGCTACACCTTC.